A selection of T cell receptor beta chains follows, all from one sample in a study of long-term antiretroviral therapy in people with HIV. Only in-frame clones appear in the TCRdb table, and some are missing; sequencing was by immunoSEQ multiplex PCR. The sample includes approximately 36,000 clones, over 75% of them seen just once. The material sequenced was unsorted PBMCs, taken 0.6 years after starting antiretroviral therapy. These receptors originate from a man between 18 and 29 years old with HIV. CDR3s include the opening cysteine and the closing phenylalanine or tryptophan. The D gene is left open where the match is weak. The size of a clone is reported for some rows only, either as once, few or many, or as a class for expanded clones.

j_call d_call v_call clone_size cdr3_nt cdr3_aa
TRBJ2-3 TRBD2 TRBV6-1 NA TGTGCCAGCAAGGGACTAGCGGGAGGCTGGGATACGCAGTATTTT CASKGLAGGWDTQYF
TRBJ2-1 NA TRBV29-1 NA TGCAGCGTTGAAGCGGGAGCGGATGAGCAGTTCTTC CSVEAGADEQFF
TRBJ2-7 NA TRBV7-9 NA TGTGCCAGCAGCCCCAACCTCCCGGGGAACGAGCAGTACTTC CASSPNLPGNEQYF
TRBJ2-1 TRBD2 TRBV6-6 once TGTGCCAGCATAGGCCTCGGGACTAGAAACAATGAGCAGTTCTTC CASIGLGTRNNEQFF
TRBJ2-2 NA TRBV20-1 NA TGCAGTGCTCATGACACCGGGGAGCTGTTTTTT CSAHDTGELFF
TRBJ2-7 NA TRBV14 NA TGTGCCAGCAGCCAAGCTGGGGGGCTTCAGTACTTC CASSQAGGLQYF
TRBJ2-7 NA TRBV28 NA TGTGCCAGCAGTTTGACGCGAAAGGGCTACGAGCAGTACTTC CASSLTRKGYEQYF
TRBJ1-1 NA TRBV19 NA TGTGCCAGCTCAATCATTCAGGGTGAAGCTTTCTTT CASSIIQGEAFF
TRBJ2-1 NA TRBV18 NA TGTGCCAGCTCACCCACCCACTACGGCGCCGGGCAGTTCTTC CASSPTHYGAGQFF
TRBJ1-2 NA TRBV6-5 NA TGTGCCAGCAGTTACTCCGGTGGGGGCTATGGCTACACCTTC CASSYSGGGYGYTF
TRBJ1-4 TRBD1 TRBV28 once TGTGCCAGCAGTGATATCAGGGGGCAGAAAGAAAAACTGTTTTTT CASSDIRGQKEKLFF
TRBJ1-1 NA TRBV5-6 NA TGTGCCAGCAGCTTGGATCAGCCGGGCACTGAAGCTTTCTTT CASSLDQPGTEAFF
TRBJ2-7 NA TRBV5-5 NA TGTGCCAGCAGCTTGGCCGTATGGAACGAGCAGTACTTC CASSLAVWNEQYF
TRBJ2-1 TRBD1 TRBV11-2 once TGTGCCAGCAGCTTAGGGACAGGGAATGAGCAGTTCTTC CASSLGTGNEQFF
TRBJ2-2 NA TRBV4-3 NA TGCGCCAGCAGCCAAGAGGGGGCGCAGGGTGATGGTACCGGGGAGCTGTTTTTT CASSQEGAQGDGTGELFF
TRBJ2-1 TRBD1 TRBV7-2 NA TGTGCCAGCAGCTCAAGGCGGCAGGGGGCCAATGAGCAGTTCTTC CASSSRRQGANEQFF
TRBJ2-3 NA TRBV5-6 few TGTGCCAGCAGCCCACGCTACAGTAAGACGGTTGATACGCAGTATTTT CASSPRYSKTVDTQYF
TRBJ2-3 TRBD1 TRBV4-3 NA TGCGCCAGCAGCCGGGGACAGGGGGTACTAGCGGGAGATACGCAGTATTTT CASSRGQGVLAGDTQYF
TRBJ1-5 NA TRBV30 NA TGTGCCTGGAGCCCCGAGGACGGCAATTGGCCCCAGCATTTT CAWSPEDGNWPQHF
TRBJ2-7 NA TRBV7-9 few TGTGCCAGCAGCTTAGCAGTTGTGGAGCAGTACTTC CASSLAVVEQYF
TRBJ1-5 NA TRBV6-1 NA TGTGCCAGCAGTGAAGTGGGGAGGGTTGACAATCAGCCCCAGCATTTT CASSEVGRVDNQPQHF
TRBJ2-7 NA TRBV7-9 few TGTGCCAGCAGCTTATTGGAGTCGGGTCACGAGCAGTACTTC CASSLLESGHEQYF
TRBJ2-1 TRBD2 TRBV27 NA TGTGCCAGCAGTTTATCCGCTAGCGGAGACAATGAGCAGTTCTTC CASSLSASGDNEQFF
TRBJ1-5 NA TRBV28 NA TGTGCCAGCTCCGGTAGTCGCAATCAGCCCCAGCATTTT CASSGSRNQPQHF
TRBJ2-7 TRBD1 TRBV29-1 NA TGCAGCGGCCTCCTGGGACAGGCGGGAGAGCAGTACTTC CSGLLGQAGEQYF
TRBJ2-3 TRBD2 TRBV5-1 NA TGCGCCAGCAGCTTGCAACTAGCGGGGAGCACAGATACGCAGTATTTT CASSLQLAGSTDTQYF
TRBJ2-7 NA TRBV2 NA TGTGCCAGCAGTCCCGGGGAACTCCCCGCGCAGTACTTC CASSPGELPAQYF
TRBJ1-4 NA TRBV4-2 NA TGTGCCAGCAGCCCCGGGAGGGTCCTGTTTTTT CASSPGRVLFF
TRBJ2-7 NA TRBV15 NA TGTGCCACCAGCAGAGGAAACTACGAGCAGTACTTC CATSRGNYEQYF
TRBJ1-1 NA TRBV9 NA TGTGCCAGCAGCGTATGGGAAGAGCCGGGGCACACTGAAGCTTTCTTT CASSVWEEPGHTEAFF
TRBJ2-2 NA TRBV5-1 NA TGCGCCAGCAGCCTCCTATCCCCCGGGGAGCTGTTTTTT CASSLLSPGELFF
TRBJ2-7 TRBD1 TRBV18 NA TGTGCCAGCTCACCATTCGGGACAGGGGCCACCTACGAGCAGTACTTC CASSPFGTGATYEQYF
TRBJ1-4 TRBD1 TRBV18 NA TGTGCCAGCTCACCACCGCTCGGGACAGGGGGCTTTCGTGGTGAAAAACTGTTTTTT CASSPPLGTGGFRGEKLFF
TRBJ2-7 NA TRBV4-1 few TGCGCCAGCAGCCGGAGCCCGGGACTGCTCTACGAGCAGTACTTC CASSRSPGLLYEQYF
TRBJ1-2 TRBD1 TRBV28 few TGTGCCAGCAGGGAAGGGGGCGACTATGGCTACACCTTC CASREGGDYGYTF
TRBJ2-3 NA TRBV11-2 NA TGTGCCAGCAGCTGGGGGGGGCTACCCACAGATACGCAGTATTTT CASSWGGLPTDTQYF
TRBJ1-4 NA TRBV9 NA TGTGCCAGCAGCGTAGAGGGGGTTTCTTCTGAAAAACTGTTTTTT CASSVEGVSSEKLFF
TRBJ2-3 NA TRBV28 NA TGTGCCAGCAGGGAGGGATACACAGATACGCAGTATTTT CASREGYTDTQYF
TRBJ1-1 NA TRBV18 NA TGTGCCAGCTCACCACAAAACAGGGCGGGCGGCACTGAAGCTTTCTTT CASSPQNRAGGTEAFF
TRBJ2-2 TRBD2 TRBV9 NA TGTGCCAGCAGCAAAAGACTAGCGGGGAACACCGGGGAGCTGTTTTTT CASSKRLAGNTGELFF
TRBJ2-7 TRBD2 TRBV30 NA TGTGCCTATCGAAGGACTAGCGGGAGAGTAGACGAGCAGTACTTC CAYRRTSGRVDEQYF
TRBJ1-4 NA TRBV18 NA TGTGCCAGCTCACCATACGCAGTCCGAAGTAATGAAAAACTGTTTTTT CASSPYAVRSNEKLFF
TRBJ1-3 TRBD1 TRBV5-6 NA TGTGCCAGCAGCTCGACAGGGCCTTCTTATTCTGGAAACACCATATATTTT CASSSTGPSYSGNTIYF
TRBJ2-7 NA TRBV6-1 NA TGTGCCAGCATCCAGAACTCCTACGAGCAGTACTTC CASIQNSYEQYF
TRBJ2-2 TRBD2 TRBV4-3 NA TGCGCCAGCAGCCAAGCCAGTTATAGCGGGACTAACACCGGGGAGCTGTTTTTT CASSQASYSGTNTGELFF